The 27 T cell receptor beta chains listed next were all sequenced from one sample in a study of tumor-infiltrating lymphocytes in oesophageal squamous cell carcinoma. MiXCR, run by TCRdb on the PCR reads, gives a single entry per CDR3 protein. The sample has 9,000 or so distinct CDR3 sequences, 66% seen once. The source material was esophageal tumor tissue. These receptors were obtained from a female donor with esophageal squamous cell carcinoma.

The CDR3 nucleotides are TGTGCCAGCAGCCTATACAGGGGGCGGGTTACAGGGGCCACTGAAGCTTTCTTT. Protein sequence: CASSLYRGRVTGATEAFF. The J gene is TRBJ2-3, the V gene TRBV12-3 or TRBV12-4; 9 bases line up with TRBD1. The J call may be wrong; the DNA end is better matched by TRBJ1-1. The CDR3 contains 18 residues.

The J gene is TRBJ2-1, the V gene TRBV5-1; 7 nucleotides agree with TRBD2. The J call may be mistaken, given a closer DNA end match to TRBJ2-5. CDR3 length: 16 residues. Germline V gene sequence: CDR1 SGHRS, CDR2 YFSETQ. CDR3 in amino acids: CASSPGSSGGQETQYF. CDR3 DNA sequence: TGCGCCAGCAGCCCAGGATCTAGCGGAGGCCAAGAGACCCAGTACTTC.

The chain links TRBV11-2 to TRBJ1-4, with D possibly TRBD1 on 6 matching bases. The germline CDR1 and CDR2 sequences are SGHAT and FQNNGV. The CDR3 sequence is 15 residues long. Trimming took 7 bases from V and 7 from J, leaving 19 bases between them. The CDR3 DNA reads as TGTGCCAGCAACAAGGAGGGGGTCAATGGTGAAAAACTGTTTTTT. Translating gives CASNKEGVNGEKLFF.

This clonotype rates as medium-sized. The chain carries TRBV13 and TRBJ2-6; weak D call: TRBD2 (5 bases). CDR3 length: 18 amino acids. V was pared by 7 bases and J by 0 bases, with 19 bases between. Germline V gives CDR1 PRHDT, CDR2 FYEKMQ (reference sequence). The CDR3 region is CASTPREGASSGANVLTF. The CDR3 DNA is TGTGCCAGCACCCCGAGGGAAGGTGCGAGCTCTGGGGCCAACGTCCTGACTTTC.

This chain connects TRBV4-2 to TRBJ2-4; 7 bases are a match to TRBD2. The J call may not be correct, given that the DNA end is closer to TRBJ2-7. The germline V gene has CDR1 LGHNA and CDR2 YNFKEQ. This CDR3 spans 17 amino acids. The CDR3 loop is CASSQGSWRGNVYEQYF. The CDR3 DNA is TGTGCCAGCAGCCAAGGATCTTGGCGGGGGAACGTCTACGAGCAGTACTTC.

This clonotype has only a few counts. The chain uses TRBV4-1 and TRBJ2-1, with D possibly being TRBD2 (6 bases). Germline loops: CDR1 MGHRA, CDR2 YSYEKL. CDR3 length: 12 residues. Trimming removed 1 base from V and 8 bases from J, with 6 bases in between. The CDR3 DNA sequence: TGCGCCAGCAGCCAAGCGGGGGATGAGCAGTTCTTC. Residues: CASSQAGDEQFF.

V usage is TRBV7-3 and J usage is TRBJ2-1; 7 bases match TRBD2. Germline V gene sequence: CDR1 SGHTA, CDR2 FQGTGA. The CDR3 length is 16 residues. The V and J ends lost 5 bases and 5 bases, in that order; junction bases with no gene match: 12. The CDR3: CASSPPGGGGNNEQFF. CDR3 nucleotides: TGTGCCAGCAGCCCGCCGGGAGGAGGAGGCAACAATGAGCAGTTCTTC.

V gene TRBV7-3 combines with J gene TRBJ2-6; unclear D gene. The assigned J gene may be wrong: the sequence end matches TRBJ2-5 better. This CDR3 comprises 14 residues. CDR1 is SGHTA and CDR2 is FQGTGA in the germline V gene. The CDR3 DNA reads as TGTGCCAGCAGCTTATCCCACTCGACTGAGACCCAGTACTTC. It encodes CASSLSHSTETQYF.

The chain is built from TRBV7-4 and TRBJ2-3, with TRBD2 identical over 8 bases. The J call may be faulty, since TRBJ2-5 better matches the DNA end. Germline loops: CDR1 SGHVT, CDR2 SQSDAQ. The CDR3 is 16 residues long. CDR3 coding DNA: TGTGCCAGCAGCTTTGGGCTAGCGGGTTCCCAAGAGACCCAGTACTTC. It specifies CASSFGLAGSQETQYF.

About this clonotype: A read error may produce the germline difference seen at one junction end. The V call is TRBV7-9, the J call TRBJ2-5, with D tentatively TRBD1 (6 bases). The CDR3 has 12 amino acids. Germline lookup yields CDR1 SEHNR and CDR2 FQNEAQ (reference sequence). CDR3 residues: CASSLDRNPLHF. The CDR3 DNA sequence: TGTGCCAGCAGCCTGGACAGAAATCCCCTCCACTTC. The entire variable domain, with the rest obtained from reference TRBV7-9 and TRBJ2-5, is as follows: DTGVSQNPRHKITKRGQNVTFRCDPISEHNRLYWYRQTLGQGPEFLTYFQNEAQLEKSRLLSDRFSAERPKGSFSTLEIQRTEQGDSAMYLCASSLDRNPLHFGPGTRLLVL.

A note on this clonotype: The junction does not match germline at one end; this may be a read error. This rearrangement joins TRBV7-6 to TRBJ2-1, with D maybe TRBD1 (6 bases). The CDR3 extends over 13 amino acids. CDR1 and CDR2 (germline): SGHVS, FNYEAQ. In DNA, the CDR3 is TGTGCTAGCAGCTTGGACAGCCACAATGAGCAGTTCTTC. Encoded protein: CASSLDSHNEQFF.

The chain joins TRBV2 to TRBJ2-1; 9 bases fit TRBD2. The CDR3 sequence is 13 residues long. J lost 6 bases, V lost 6 bases, and 3 bases had no gene match. Germline assignment: CDR1 SNHLY and CDR2 FYNNEI. The CDR3 is CASSGGLANEQFF. The CDR3 DNA reads TGTGCCAGCAGCGGGGGACTAGCCAATGAGCAGTTCTTC.

This clonotype was seen a few times. The chain joins TRBV24-1 to TRBJ2-3; D unresolved. Between the trimmed V and J ends, which lost 5 bases and 10 bases, there was a span of 9 bases. Looked up from germline, CDR1 is KGHDR and CDR2 is SFDVKD. This CDR3 has 11 residues. DNA for the CDR3: TGTGCCACCAGTGGGGGATTTTCGCAGTATTTT. Amino acids: CATSGGFSQYF.

This sequence joins TRBV7-2 and TRBJ2-3; D gene uncertain. CDR1 is SGHTA, CDR2 FQGNSA, per germline. With 0 bases removed from V and 10 bases from J, the gap between germline ends came to 8 bases. This CDR3 has 12 amino acids. The CDR3 nucleotides read TGTGCCAGCAGCTTAGCCCCAAAAGCGCAGTATTTT. Translation gives CASSLAPKAQYF.

The chain links TRBV11-2 to TRBJ2-1, with D possibly TRBD2 on 6 matching bases. The DNA end is a closer match to TRBJ2-5, so the J assignment may be wrong. The CDR3 covers 16 residues. Per germline, CDR1 SGHAT and CDR2 FQNNGV. CDR3 protein: CASSLRSGVGQETQYF. In nucleotides, the CDR3 is TGTGCCAGCAGCTTAAGGTCGGGAGTAGGTCAAGAGACCCAGTACTTC.

This clonotype is judged medium-sized. The gene calls are TRBV28 and TRBJ2-2; 10 bases are shared with TRBD2. V trimming: 5 bases; J trimming: 5 bases; junction bases outside the gene matches: 5. Germline V gives CDR1 MDHEN, CDR2 SYDVKM. The CDR3 is 15 amino acids. The DNA of the CDR3 is TGTGCCAGCAGTAAGCGGGAGGGCCGGACCGGGGAGCTGTTTTTT. Translating gives CASSKREGRTGELFF.

This clonotype appeared a single time. The V gene is TRBV7-8, the J gene TRBJ2-7; 8 bases align to TRBD1. The J segment lost 6 bases and the V segment lost 6 bases, leaving 13 bases of the junction unmatched. The CDR3 totals 15 residues. Germline-derived CDR1 and CDR2 are SGHVS and FQNEAQ. The DNA of the CDR3 is TGTGCCAGCAGTCCGACAGGGGTCCTTATGGGCGAGCAGTACTTC. Its translation: CASSPTGVLMGEQYF.

This chain links TRBV7-3 with TRBJ2-5; the match to TRBD2 covers 9 bases. The tail of the sequence fits TRBJ2-1 better, so the J call may be wrong. CDR1 SGHTA and CDR2 FQGTGA come from the germline V gene. The CDR3 extends over 20 amino acids. CDR3 residues: CASSRRGGLAGGKWTHEQFF. The CDR3 nucleotides read TGTGCCAGCAGTAGAAGGGGGGGACTGGCGGGGGGGAAATGGACGCATGAGCAGTTCTTC.

This clonotype was observed once. The chain uses TRBV7-6 and TRBJ2-1, with TRBD1 as a possible D gene (5 bases). The DNA end is a closer match to TRBJ2-7, so the J assignment may be wrong. The CDR3 consists of 13 residues. The V gene's germline CDR1 is SGHVS and CDR2 FNYEAQ. The CDR3 DNA sequence: TGTGCCAGCAGCTTCGGTCAGGGTTACGAGCAGTACTTC. Protein sequence: CASSFGQGYEQYF.

The rearrangement links TRBV7-2 to TRBJ2-5; tentative D call: TRBD1 (6 bases). The V gene's germline CDR1 is SGHTA and CDR2 FQGNSA. Trimming took off 2 bases at V and 2 bases at J, with 9 bases between the two ends. CDR3 size: 14 residues. The CDR3 region has the DNA TGTGCCAGCAGCTTAACAGGGTATCAAGAGACCCAGTACTTC. It is translated as CASSLTGYQETQYF.

The chain combines TRBV7-3 with TRBJ2-5; no reliable D call. CDR1 SGHTA and CDR2 FQGTGA come from the germline V gene. V lost 4 bases and J 4 bases, leaving 7 bases between the germline ends. There are 12 residues in the CDR3. The CDR3 loop is CASSSRGETQYF. In DNA form, the CDR3 reads TGTGCCAGCAGCTCACGAGGAGAGACCCAGTACTTC.

The chain combines TRBV7-2 with TRBJ2-3; D uncertain. V was cut by 1 base and J by 5 bases, with 7 bases left in between. CDR1 SGHTA and CDR2 FQGNSA come from the germline V gene. The CDR3 is 13 residues long. CDR3 residues: CASSLGTGDTQYF. DNA of the CDR3: TGTGCCAGCAGCTTAGGAACTGGAGATACGCAGTATTTT.

This clonotype was counted between two and nine times. This chain's CDR3 is CASSRALLGRQETQYF. The CDR3 region has the DNA TGTGCCAGCAGCCGAGCACTATTAGGCCGCCAAGAGACCCAGTACTTC. The chain uses TRBV7-2 and TRBJ2-5; D unresolved. This CDR3 is built from 16 residues. V dropped 5 bases and J dropped 1 base, with 17 bases sitting between them. CDR1 and CDR2 from the germline V gene are SGHTA and FQGNSA.

The chain links TRBV7-8 to TRBJ2-3, with 8 bases lining up with TRBD2. Germline trimming cut 5 bases from V and 11 bases from J; bases unmatched to any gene: 15. Germline lookup yields CDR1 SGHVS and CDR2 FQNEAQ. The CDR3 is 15 residues long. The CDR3 loop reads CASSLSGGGAVMQYF. CDR3 nucleotide sequence: TGTGCCAGCAGCCTCTCCGGGGGGGGGGCGGTTATGCAGTATTTT.

The chain carries TRBV7-8 and TRBJ2-6; D gene uncertain. Gene TRBJ2-7 matches the end of the DNA better, so the J call may be wrong. Germline V gives CDR1 SGHVS, CDR2 FQNEAQ. The CDR3 runs 14 residues. For the CDR3, the DNA is TGTGCCAGCAGCTTCCCAGGCGGAGCCTACGAGCAGTACTTC. It translates to CASSFPGGAYEQYF.

This clonotype is labeled as medium-sized. This CDR3 reads CAISEGRVNSSPLHF. The CDR3 nucleotides read TGTGCCATCAGTGAGGGCAGGGTAAATAGTTCACCCCTCCACTTT. The chain carries TRBV10-3 and TRBJ1-6, with D possibly being TRBD1 (5 bases). The V end was cut by 2 bases, the J end by 9 bases, with 14 bases between. Germline V lookup: CDR1 ENHRY, CDR2 SYGVKD. CDR3 length: 15 amino acids.

V gene TRBV7-2 combines with J gene TRBJ2-3, with unresolved D. Germline CDR1 and CDR2: SGHTA and FQGNSA. The CDR3 consists of 15 residues. Trimming pared 2 bases from V and 0 bases from J, leaving 9 bases between. The CDR3 DNA follows: TGTGCCAGCAGCTTATCGTTAATGAGCACAGATACGCAGTATTTT. It is translated as CASSLSLMSTDTQYF.